This TCR beta chain was sequenced for a study of blood T cell repertoires in COVID-19. About the research overall: In each case, the material was cDNA or gDNA derived from T cells, B-cell-depleted T cells, or PBMCs.

The assay was immunoSEQ multiplex PCR, and TCRdb's table has in-frame clones only and misses some. The top ten clones hold 16% of a sample with roughly 100,000 clones, roughly 80% of them seen once. Germline CDR1 and CDR2: SGHRS and YFSETQ. The V and J ends lost 4 bases and 4 bases respectively, with 20 bases between them. The CDR3 is made up of 16 amino acids. The clonotype comes from a woman of 80 years or more with active or convalescent COVID-19. The sample consisted of peripheral blood. The genes are TRBV5-1 and TRBJ1-2, with D possibly being TRBD1 (6 bases). CDR3 residues: CASSILPEQGPYGYTF. In DNA form, the CDR3 reads TGCGCCAGCAGCATTCTCCCCGAACAGGGACCCTATGGCTACACCTTC.